This T cell receptor (beta chain) was recovered during a study of CD8+CD57+ T cells in acquired aplastic anemia. The germline CDR1 and CDR2 sequences are SQVTM and ANQGSEA. V shed 8 bases, J shed 0 bases, and the junction held 7 bases outside the gene matches. CDR3 length: 14 amino acids. For sequencing, patients were chosen who had shown expansion of CD8+CD57+ cells by flow cytometry. Template material for TCR beta VDJ and CDR3 profiling consisted of genomic DNA. TCRdb called the reads again in MiXCR, with one record for every CDR3 protein. The sample carries under 500,000 distinct CDR3 sequences, over 25% recorded once.

The origin of this receptor is a human donor with aplastic anemia. The chain is built from TRBV29-1 and TRBJ1-3; 7 bases map to TRBD1. Sequencing was carried out using sorted CD4+, CD8+, or CD8+CD57+ T cells (not recorded which) from PBMCs. The CDR3 region has the DNA TGCAGCACATGGGACAGCTCCTCTGGAAACACCATATATTTT. It is translated as CSTWDSSSGNTIYF.